A selection of T cell receptor beta chains follows, all from one sample in a study of Ad26.COV2.S vaccination and SARS-CoV-2 variants. The assay was immunoSEQ multiplex PCR, and TCRdb's table has in-frame clones only and misses some. The sample has 100,000 or so clones; around 80% are singletons. The sequences come from peripheral blood, collected after recovery from COVID-19. These receptors were obtained from a human donor who had recovered from COVID-19. Each CDR3 is given with its conserved first and last residue. A D gene is named only where the DNA matches it firmly. Rows give clone size only sometimes, using once, few, many, or a class for an expanded clone.

NA	TRBD2	TRBV5-1	TRBJ2-2	TGCGCCAGCAGCTCCGGGACTAGCGGGGGGAGTCGCACCGGGGAGCTGTTTTTT	CASSSGTSGGSRTGELFF
NA	NA	TRBV4-3	TRBJ2-2	TGCGCCAGCAGCCAAGATCTGGGGCAGAGTCAACCCGGGGAGCTGTTTTTT	CASSQDLGQSQPGELFF
NA	TRBD2	TRBV25-1	TRBJ2-1	TGTGCCAGCAGTGACTTAGCGGGGGGGCCGTCGCATGAGCAGTTCTTC	CASSDLAGGPSHEQFF
NA	NA	TRBV29-1	TRBJ2-3	TGCAGCGTTGGATTGGAGGGGTCAGATACGCAGTATTTT	CSVGLEGSDTQYF
NA	NA	TRBV27	TRBJ1-3	TGTGCCAGCAGTTTATCTGCTGGGTCTGGAAACACCATATATTTT	CASSLSAGSGNTIYF
NA	TRBD1	TRBV5-6	TRBJ2-7	TGTGCCAGCAGCCTCGGACAGGGACGCTACGAGCAGTACTTC	CASSLGQGRYEQYF
few	NA	TRBV7-3	TRBJ2-7	TGTGCCAGCAGCTTTTGCACAATAACTCACTACGAGCAGTACTTC	CASSFCTITHYEQYF
NA	TRBD1	TRBV6-5	TRBJ1-6	TGTGCCAGCAGGGGGACAGTTGATTCACCCCTCCACTTT	CASRGTVDSPLHF
NA	NA	TRBV4-3	TRBJ1-6	TGCGCCAGCAGCCAAGAACGACCCTCAAGCTCCTATAATTCACCCCTCCACTTT	CASSQERPSSSYNSPLHF
NA	NA	TRBV7-3	TRBJ2-2	TGTGCCAGCAGCTTATGGGTGCGAGGGGAGCTGTTTTTT	CASSLWVRGELFF
NA	NA	TRBV7-2	TRBJ1-1	TGTGCCCTTACCGGCCGGGCGAACACTGAAGCTTTCTTT	CALTGRANTEAFF
once	NA	TRBV7-4	TRBJ1-1	TGTGCCAGCAGCTTTCCCATGGACCTGAACACTGAAGCTTTCTTT	CASSFPMDLNTEAFF
NA	NA	TRBV5-1	TRBJ1-1	TGCGCCAGCAGCGGGACGAGGACTGAAGCTTTCTTT	CASSGTRTEAFF
NA	TRBD1	TRBV4-3	TRBJ1-3	TGCGCCAGCAGCCAAGTGACAGGGCCTGGAAACACCATATATTTT	CASSQVTGPGNTIYF
few	NA	TRBV6-1	TRBJ2-1	TGTGCCAGCAGTGAACCCGGGTTCTACAATGAGCAGTTCTTC	CASSEPGFYNEQFF
NA	NA	TRBV5-1	TRBJ1-4	TGCGCCAGCAGCTTGGGGAGGTCGGGTGGCAATGAAAAACTGTTTTTT	CASSLGRSGGNEKLFF
NA	NA	TRBV12-3/TRBV12-4	TRBJ1-4	TGTGCCAGCAGTTCCCCAGGGGTAGAAAAACTGTTTTTT	CASSSPGVEKLFF
NA	NA	TRBV10-3	TRBJ2-3	TGTGCCATCGCCGGGGGAGGTGGATCAGATACGCAGTATTTT	CAIAGGGGSDTQYF
NA	TRBD2	TRBV18	TRBJ2-7	TGTGCCAGCTCACCTGCTAGCGGGGGGTCCTACGAGCAGTACTTC	CASSPASGGSYEQYF
once	TRBD2	TRBV10-3	TRBJ2-5	TGTGCCATCAGTGATCCCGGACTAGCGGGAGATTACCAAGAGACCCAGTACTTC	CAISDPGLAGDYQETQYF
NA	NA	TRBV5-1	TRBJ2-5	TGCGCCAGCAGCCCCTTAGGCAGGGAGGAGACCCAGTACTTC	CASSPLGREETQYF
NA	NA	TRBV4-1	TRBJ2-7	TGCGCCAGCAGCCAAGGACGGTTGTTTGGCGGCGAGCAGTACTTC	CASSQGRLFGGEQYF
NA	NA	TRBV5-1	TRBJ2-3	TGCGCCAGCAGCTTGGCCGAAGATACGCAGTATTTT	CASSLAEDTQYF
NA	TRBD1	TRBV19	TRBJ1-2	TGTGCCAGTAGTAGGGACAGGGACGCTTATGGCTACACCTTC	CASSRDRDAYGYTF
few	TRBD1	TRBV5-1	TRBJ1-4	TGCGCCAGCAGATTGGCCGGGACAGCCCTACCTATTAATGAAAAACTGTTTTTT	CASRLAGTALPINEKLFF
NA	TRBD1	TRBV5-1	TRBJ1-2	TGCGCCAGCAGCTGGGATCCGGGACAGGGGGACTATGGCTACACCTTC	CASSWDPGQGDYGYTF
few	TRBD2	TRBV6-5	TRBJ2-1	TGTGCCAGCAGCTTAGGACTAGCGAACTACAATGAGCAGTTCTTC	CASSLGLANYNEQFF
NA	NA	TRBV3-1/TRBV3-2	TRBJ2-1	TGTGCCAGCAGGACGACCGCCCGATTGAATGAGCAGTTCTTC	CASRTTARLNEQFF
NA	TRBD2	TRBV4-3	TRBJ2-3	TGCGCCAGCAGCCAAGAGCCACTAGCGGGGGGGTTAGATACGCAGTATTTT	CASSQEPLAGGLDTQYF
NA	NA	TRBV7-3	TRBJ2-3	TGTGCCAGCAGCTTAAACGCCGGGTGGGGAAACAGAGATACGCAGTATTTT	CASSLNAGWGNRDTQYF
NA	NA	TRBV7-6	TRBJ1-4	TGTGCCAGCAGCTTAGATTCAGGGACTAATGAAAAACTGTTTTTT	CASSLDSGTNEKLFF
few	NA	TRBV6-2/TRBV6-3	TRBJ1-6	TGTGCCAGCAGTTACCTCGTCGCCTCCTCCTATAATTCACCCCTCCACTTT	CASSYLVASSYNSPLHF
few	NA	TRBV28	TRBJ1-6	TGTGCCAGCGGGGGGGGCTCCTATAATTCACCCCTCCACTTT	CASGGGSYNSPLHF
NA	TRBD1	TRBV28	TRBJ2-2	TGTGCCAGCATCATAGGCAGGGGGCGAACCGGGGAGCTGTTTTTT	CASIIGRGRTGELFF
NA	TRBD1	TRBV5-1	TRBJ1-1	TGCGCCAGCAGCCAGCAGGGGGACACTGAAGCTTTCTTT	CASSQQGDTEAFF
NA	NA	TRBV27	TRBJ1-2	TGTGCCAGCAGTTGGCGGGGGTCCCATGGCTACACCTTC	CASSWRGSHGYTF
once	NA	TRBV12-3/TRBV12-4	TRBJ2-5	TGTGCCAGCAGTGGACAGAAAGAGACCCAGTACTTC	CASSGQKETQYF